The 8 T cell receptor beta chains in this list originate from one sample, sequenced in a study of beta chain features in type 1 diabetes. Expressed TCRB transcripts were sequenced because the entire RNA isolate underwent reverse transcription. TCRdb's table, derived via immunoSEQ multiplex PCR, lists solely in-frame clones and lacks some. This sample has 150,000 to 180,000 clones, with 8.1% found just once. Sequenced: central memory CD4+ T cells from blood. Every receptor here comes from a man younger than 35 in good health.

This clone came up a few times. V gene TRBV5-6 combines with J gene TRBJ2-1; TRBD2 matches 15 bases. Germline-derived CDR1 and CDR2 are SGHDT and YYEEEE. The CDR3 length is 17 residues. V lost 2 bases, J lost 4 bases, and 4 bases stayed unmatched. The chain's CDR3 is CASSFRTSGRGYNEQFF. In DNA form, the CDR3 reads TGTGCCAGCAGCTTCCGGACTAGCGGGAGGGGTTACAATGAGCAGTTCTTC.

In DNA, the CDR3 is TGTGCCAGTAGTCCCTCGGGGATTCGGACCGGGGAGCTGTTTTTT. The encoded protein is CASSPSGIRTGELFF. V and J are TRBV19 and TRBJ2-2; D may be TRBD2 (5 bases). This CDR3 is 15 amino acids long. CDR1 LNHDA and CDR2 SQIVND come from the germline V gene (reference sequence). The V end lost 5 bases, the J end lost 5 bases, and 15 bases lay between the germline ends. The full variable domain, its missing parts supplied by reference TRBV19 and TRBJ2-2, is DGGITQSPKYLFRKEGQNVTLSCEQNLNHDAMYWYRQDPGQGLRLIYYSQIVNDFQKGDIAEGYSVSREKKESFPLTVTSAQKNPTAFYLCASSPSGIRTGELFFGEGSRLTVL.

This rearrangement joins TRBV5-1 to TRBJ2-7, with 9 bases matching TRBD1. The germline CDR1 and CDR2 sequences are SGHRS and YFSETQ. V dropped 0 bases and J dropped 2; count of bases not matched to a gene: 0. The CDR3 loop spans 14 amino acids. In nucleotides, the CDR3 is TGCGCCAGCAGCTTGGGGACAGGGGCCTACGAGCAGTACTTC. Translating gives CASSLGTGAYEQYF. The full variable domain, rest sourced from reference TRBV5-1 and TRBJ2-7, is KAGVTQTPRYLIKTRGQQVTLSCSPISGHRSVSWYQQTPGQGLQFLFEYFSETQRNKGNFPGRFSGRQFSNSRSEMNVSTLELGDSALYLCASSLGTGAYEQYFGPGTRLTVT.

This clone came up a few times. The CDR3 nucleotides read TGTGCCAGCAGCACGGGACAGGGGATGTATGGCTACACCTTC. Translation: CASSTGQGMYGYTF. The genes are TRBV11-2 and TRBJ1-2; TRBD1 matches at 10 bases. This CDR3 contains 14 residues. Trimming took 5 bases from V and 5 from J; bases not matched to a gene: 5. Per the germline V gene, CDR1 is SGHAT and CDR2 is FQNNGV.

The chain links TRBV18 to TRBJ1-1, with 7 bases fitting TRBD1. The CDR3 runs to 15 residues. Looked up from germline, CDR1 is KGHSH and CDR2 is LQKENI. J gave up 1 base and V 3 bases, and 5 bases lay outside the gene matches. CDR3 sequence: CASSPGGGQNTEAFF. The CDR3 DNA is TGTGCCAGCTCACCTGGAGGGGGCCAGAACACTGAAGCTTTCTTT. The full variable domain, with the rest looked up from reference TRBV18 and TRBJ1-1, is NAGVMQNPRHLVRRRGQEARLRCSPMKGHSHVYWYRQLPEEGLKFMVYLQKENIIDESGMPKERFSAEFPKEGPSILRIQQVVRGDSAAYFCASSPGGGQNTEAFFGQGTRLTVV.

This clone was seen a handful of times. The gene calls are TRBV9 and TRBJ2-3; D ambiguous. The germline V gene has CDR1 SGDLS and CDR2 YYNGEE. Between the trimmed V and J ends, which lost 4 bases and 0 bases, there was a span of 21 bases. This CDR3 comprises 18 residues. CDR3 residues: CASSIQGLLAASTDTQYF. CDR3 bases: TGTGCCAGCAGCATCCAAGGCCTGTTGGCGGCTAGCACAGATACGCAGTATTTT.

The chain recombines TRBV6-6 with TRBJ1-1, with 9 bases matching TRBD1. This CDR3 comprises 15 residues. Germline CDR1 and CDR2: MNHNY and SVGAGI (reference sequence). V was clipped by 5 bases and J by 3 bases; unmatched bases: 7. CDR3 DNA sequence: TGTGCCAGCAGTACCACAGGGGGCGGGCACACTGAAGCTTTCTTT. It codes for CASSTTGGGHTEAFF.

The chain carries TRBV2 and TRBJ1-3; D remains ambiguous. CDR1 SNHLY and CDR2 FYNNEI come from the germline V gene. V gave up 0 bases and J gave up 5 bases, with 2 bases separating them. The length of the CDR3 is 12 residues. CDR3 region: CASSEARNTIYF. The CDR3 nucleotides are TGTGCCAGCAGTGAAGCTAGAAACACCATATATTTT.